This TCR beta chain was identified in a study of cytomegalovirus exposure and HLA in healthy donors. Overall study findings and caveats: What a later analysis showed was that several of the most significant clusters appeared linked to common viral pathogens.

PCR amplification relied on 60 Vbeta primers (plus 13 Jbeta primers). Profiling relied on immunoSEQ multiplex PCR, and the TCRdb table lists in-frame clones only, not all of them. The profile shows 130,000 or so clones, 78% of them singletons. On this clone itself: What it binds is unknown.

Germline lookup yields CDR1 MNHNY and CDR2 SVGAGI (reference sequence). Trimming cost V 7 bases and J 6 bases; bases outside gene matches: 7. CDR3 size: 13 residues. The clonotype originates from a woman under 30 in good health and CMV-seronegative. The chain joins TRBV6-6 to TRBJ2-3; 7 bases are shared with TRBD2. Material: PBMCs. The CDR3 region has the DNA TGTGCCAGCAAGGGGACTACCAGCGATACGCAGTATTTT. It is translated as CASKGTTSDTQYF.